The sequence of this T cell receptor beta chain was determined in a study of blood T cell repertoires in COVID-19. Deletions cut 1 base from V and 8 bases from J, with 6 bases between. CDR1 is SGHDN and CDR2 is FVKESK in the germline V gene. The CDR3 consists of 13 residues. Sequencing was performed with immunoSEQ multiplex PCR; in TCRdb, only in-frame clones are kept and a portion is missing. Here the sample spans a few hundred thousand clones, around nine tenths being singletons. Material: PBMCs or T cells enriched from blood (not recorded which). This rearrangement joins TRBV14 to TRBJ1-6; unclear D gene. The clonotype comes from an older woman who had recovered from COVID-19. In DNA form, the CDR3 reads TGTGCCAGCAGCCAAGTTCTCGATTCACCCCTCCACTTT. This sequence encodes CASSQVLDSPLHF.